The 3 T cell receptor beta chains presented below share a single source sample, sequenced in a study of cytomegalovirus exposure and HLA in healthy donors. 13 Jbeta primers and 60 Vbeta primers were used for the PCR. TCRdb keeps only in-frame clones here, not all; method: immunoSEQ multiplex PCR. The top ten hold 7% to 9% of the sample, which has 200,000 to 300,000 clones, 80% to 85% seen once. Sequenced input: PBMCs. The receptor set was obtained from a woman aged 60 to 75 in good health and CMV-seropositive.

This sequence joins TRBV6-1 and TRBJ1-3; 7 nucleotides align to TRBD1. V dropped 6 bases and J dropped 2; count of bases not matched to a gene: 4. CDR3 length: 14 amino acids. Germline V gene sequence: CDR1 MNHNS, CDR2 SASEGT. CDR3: CASRQTGTGNTIYF. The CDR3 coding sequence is TGTGCCAGCAGACAGACAGGGACTGGAAACACCATATATTTT.

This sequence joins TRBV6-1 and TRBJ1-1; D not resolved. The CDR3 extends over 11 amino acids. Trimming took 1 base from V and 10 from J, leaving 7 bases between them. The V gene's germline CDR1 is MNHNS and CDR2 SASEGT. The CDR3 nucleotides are TGTGCCAGCAGTGAAGTTAGAGCAGCTTTCTTT. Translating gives CASSEVRAAFF.

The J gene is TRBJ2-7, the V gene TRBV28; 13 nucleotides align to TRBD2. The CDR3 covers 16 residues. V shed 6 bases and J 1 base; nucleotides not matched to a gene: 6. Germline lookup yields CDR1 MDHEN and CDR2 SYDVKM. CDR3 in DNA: TGTGCCAGCAGGGGATTGGGACTAGCGGGATCCTACGAGCAGTACTTC. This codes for CASRGLGLAGSYEQYF.